The 13 T cell receptor beta chains below all came from one sample that was sequenced in a study of cytomegalovirus exposure and HLA in healthy donors. Here immunoSEQ multiplex PCR was the method, and the copy in TCRdb shows in-frame clones only, minus some. Of about 360,000 clones listed, roughly 89% were seen once; the top ten hold about 0.8%. Sequenced: PBMCs. Receptors originate from a woman aged 18-29 years in good health and CMV-seronegative.

In its sample, this clone was seen a few times. V is TRBV9 and J is TRBJ1-4; D unclear. V was cut by 3 bases and J by 6 bases, with 9 bases left in between. Germline V gene data show CDR1 as SGDLS and CDR2 as YYNGEE. The CDR3 runs 13 residues. CDR3: CASSAGFDEKLFF. The CDR3 DNA reads as TGTGCCAGCAGCGCGGGGTTCGATGAAAAACTGTTTTTT.

The chain links TRBV5-1 to TRBJ1-1; D gene uncertain. The CDR3 totals 13 residues. Trimming removed 7 bases from V and 2 bases from J, with 12 bases in between. Germline V gives CDR1 SGHRS, CDR2 YFSETQ. CDR3 in DNA: TGCGCCAGCTATGGCCGTTCTAACACTGAAGCTTTCTTT. Translating it yields CASYGRSNTEAFF.

CDR3 in amino acids: CAWSDRVEAFF. The CDR3 coding sequence is TGTGCCTGGAGTGACCGGGTTGAAGCTTTCTTT. The V call is TRBV30, the J call TRBJ1-1; D gene unclear. There are 11 residues in the CDR3. Looked up from germline, CDR1 is GTSNPN and CDR2 is SVGIG (reference sequence). The V and J ends lost 1 base and 7 bases respectively, with 7 bases between them.

In its sample, this clone was seen a few times. CDR3 protein: CASSKDRAGANVLTF. The CDR3 bases are TGTGCCAGCAGCAAAGACAGGGCTGGGGCCAACGTCCTGACTTTC. The chain has TRBV6-5 and TRBJ2-6; 7 bases match TRBD1. Trimming at V came to 6 bases and at J to 2 bases, leaving 4 bases not matched to a gene. Germline assignment: CDR1 MNHEY and CDR2 SVGAGI. The CDR3 is 15 amino acids.

On this clone itself: The germline gene is not matched at one end of the junction; a read error may be the cause. V gene TRBV29-1 combines with J gene TRBJ2-7, with D perhaps TRBD2 (6 bases). CDR1 is SQVTM and CDR2 is ANQGSEA in the germline V gene. The CDR3 is 12 residues long. The CDR3 DNA sequence: TGCAGCGTTTCGAAGGGCGGAGGGGCCACAACTTTC. Translation gives CSVSKGGGATTF.

J is TRBJ2-5 and V is TRBV27; 8 bases match TRBD1. The germline gives CDR1 MNHEY, CDR2 SMNVEV (reference sequence). The trim removed 7 bases at V and 1 base at J, leaving 2 bases unmatched. The CDR3 runs to 13 residues. In DNA form, the CDR3 reads TGTGCCAGCAAGGGACAGGCCCAAGAGACCCAGTACTTC. It is translated as CASKGQAQETQYF.

J is TRBJ2-1 and V is TRBV6-4, with a weak D call TRBD2 (5 bases). The CDR3 runs 14 residues. From germline, CDR1 is MRHNA and CDR2 SNTAGT. V lost 0 bases and J lost 9, with 12 bases in between. CDR3 residues: CASSDSPSAGEQFF. CDR3 coding DNA: TGTGCCAGCAGTGACTCGCCCTCGGCGGGTGAGCAGTTCTTC.

The chain recombines TRBV28 with TRBJ1-6; D is perhaps TRBD1 (5 bases). Germline V gene lookup returns CDR1 MDHEN and CDR2 SYDVKM. The CDR3 sequence is 11 residues long. Trimming removed 6 bases at V and 14 bases at J, with 11 bases between. The CDR3 is CASRGRRTLHF. CDR3 in DNA: TGTGCCAGCAGGGGGCGAAGAACCCTCCACTTT.

The chain recombines TRBV16 with TRBJ1-2; the D is unclear. The CDR3 is 12 amino acids. V was shortened by 2 bases and J by 7 bases, with 8 bases between the two germline ends. From germline, CDR1 is KGHSY and CDR2 FQNENV. CDR3 DNA: TGTGCCAGCAGCCAAAGCCCCGGTGGCTACACCTTC. This gives the protein CASSQSPGGYTF.

V is TRBV4-1 and J is TRBJ2-7; maybe TRBD1 (5 bases). V lost 0 bases, J lost 0 bases, and 15 bases lay in between. The germline V gene has CDR1 MGHRA and CDR2 YSYEKL. The CDR3 length is 17 residues. CDR3 nucleotides: TGCGCCAGCAGCCAAGAAGATATAGTGACAGTCTCCTACGAGCAGTACTTC. Residues: CASSQEDIVTVSYEQYF.

This clone was seen ten or more times. The V gene is TRBV5-1, the J gene TRBJ1-6, with D unclear. CDR3 length: 15 amino acids. Germline CDR1 is SGHRS and CDR2 is YFSETQ. Trimming removed 0 bases at V and 2 bases at J, with 6 bases between. CDR3 bases: TGCGCCAGCAGCTTGGACGGAGCCTATAATTCACCCCTCCACTTT. This encodes CASSLDGAYNSPLHF.

The J gene is TRBJ1-5, the V gene TRBV27; possibly TRBD1 for D (6 bases). The CDR3 has 14 residues. V was cut by 6 bases and J by 5 bases, with 14 bases left in between. The V gene's germline CDR1 is MNHEY and CDR2 SMNVEV (reference sequence). This CDR3 is CASRLRDTYQPQHF. In nucleotides, the CDR3 is TGTGCCAGCAGGCTCCGGGACACCTATCAGCCCCAGCATTTT.

The chain combines TRBV10-3 with TRBJ2-3; 8 bases match TRBD1. V lost 2 bases, J lost 2 bases, and 3 bases stayed unmatched. The CDR3 runs 15 residues. Germline CDR1 ENHRY, CDR2 SYGVKD. The CDR3 loop is CAISEDRGTTDTQYF. The CDR3 DNA reads as TGTGCCATCAGTGAGGACAGGGGAACCACAGATACGCAGTATTTT.